Below, one T cell receptor (beta chain) is given with its context. This sequence may be a read error, since a much larger clone differs from it by one base. The ends lost 0 bases at V and 3 bases at J; junction bases unmatched: 0. Per germline, CDR1 SGHVS and CDR2 FNYEAQ. The CDR3 covers 14 residues. This sample is drawn from a study of identical twins. From the 5' RACE reads, TCRdb called clonotypes with MiXCR, one entry per CDR3 protein. In the table there are some 590,000 distinct CDR3 sequences, just under 10% of which are singletons. These records were also assigned to another study, of yellow fever vaccine responses in identical twins.

Sequencing used PBMCs. The chain has TRBV7-6 and TRBJ1-1; 8 nucleotides match TRBD1. This clonotype was sampled from a woman between 18 and 29 years old in good health. The CDR3 DNA reads TGTGCCAGCAGCTTAGCGGACAGGGACACTGAAGCTTTCTTT. Translation gives CASSLADRDTEAFF.